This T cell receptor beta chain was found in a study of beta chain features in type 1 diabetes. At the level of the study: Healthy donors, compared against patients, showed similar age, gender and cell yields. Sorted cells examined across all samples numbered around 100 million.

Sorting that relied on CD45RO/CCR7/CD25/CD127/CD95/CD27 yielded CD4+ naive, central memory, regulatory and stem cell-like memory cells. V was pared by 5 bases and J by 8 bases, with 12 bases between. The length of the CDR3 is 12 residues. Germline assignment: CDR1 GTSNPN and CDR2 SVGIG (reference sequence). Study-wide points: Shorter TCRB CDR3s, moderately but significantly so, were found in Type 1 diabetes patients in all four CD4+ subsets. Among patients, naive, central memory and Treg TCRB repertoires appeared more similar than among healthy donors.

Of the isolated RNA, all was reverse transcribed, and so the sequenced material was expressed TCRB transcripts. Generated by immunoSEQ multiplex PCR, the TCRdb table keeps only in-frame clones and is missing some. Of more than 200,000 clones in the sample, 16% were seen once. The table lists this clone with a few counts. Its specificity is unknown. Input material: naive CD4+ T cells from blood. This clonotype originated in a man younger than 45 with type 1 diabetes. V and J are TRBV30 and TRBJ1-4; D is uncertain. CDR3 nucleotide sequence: TGTGCCTGGGGAAGGGAGGAAGAAAAACTGTTTTTT. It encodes CAWGREEEKLFF.